What follows describes a single T cell receptor beta chain. Its antigen is still unknown. Base-call qualities are not available, and no considerably larger clone is one nucleotide away. This entry comes from a study of blood T cell repertoires in COVID-19 (dated by TCRdb to about 2020). For the study in its entirety: Samples from collaborators originated in the United States, Italy and Spain and spanned both the acute and convalescent phases of COVID-19. The prospective study material was composed of cDNA or gDNA derived from T cells, B-cell-depleted T cells, or PBMCs. The dataset comprised deeply sampled blood TCRbeta repertoires from subjects exposed to, actively infected with, or recovered from COVID-19. The repertoires were made available in a free public database intended to serve as a resource for research on the immune response to SARS-CoV-2. The samples were drawn from two sources: the first 160 participants of the ongoing ImmuneRACE study, and fewer than 1,500 subjects contributed by 6 global collaborators. The sample metadata nearly always contained a de-identified subject ID, COVID-19 status, age in years and sex. HLA class I and class II types, where available, came from metadata supplied by the sample provider rather than from assay-based typing. Beyond this particular receptor, the publication reports: Clinical and demographic metadata were provided uncurated, with the amount varying by source and participant.

Participants in the prospective study were enrolled through a virtual design, were aged roughly 18 to 100 years, and lived in approximately 24 United States geographic areas. Cohort assignment in the prospective study relied on participant-reported clinical history from a screening survey and a study questionnaire. Mobile phlebotomists in the prospective study collected whole blood, serum and a nasopharyngeal or oropharyngeal swab from every participant. Prospective study participants could optionally give additional blood draws and questionnaires over a roughly 2-month period. Prospective study blood samples were shipped either frozen or at room temperature before DNA extraction. TCRbeta CDR3 regions were amplified from genomic DNA using the immunoSEQ Assay, a bias-controlled multiplex PCR. Per the authors' processing: The number of nucleated cells in each sample was estimated from the amplification of reference gene primers within the assay. To quantify the absolute abundance of each unique TCRbeta CDR3 rearrangement, sequence reads were collapsed and filtered. For each sample, productive Simpson clonality was calculated by taking the square root of Simpson's diversity index across productive rearrangements. TCRdb stores this immuneACCESS table with in-frame sequences only. Part of the clones is absent; in the studies checked, under half of the shortfall reflects unresolved V genes, and no reason is known for the rest. V, J and clone size are those of that table, while D and trimming were read from the DNA. Counted in this sample were 200,000 or so clones; approximately 90% of them appeared once. Jointly, the top ten make up 3% to 4% of the sample.

CDR1 and CDR2, per the germline V gene, are MGHRA and YSYEKL. Here V drops 3 bases and J drops 2 bases, and the junction holds 5 bases not matched to any gene. Including the terminal cysteine and phenylalanine, the CDR3 comprises 15 residues. Only the CDR3 DNA stays, 45 bases, in frame from base 1. Recombination connected TRBV4-1 to TRBJ2-7; TRBD1 lines up with 9 middle nucleotides. The sequenced sample consisted of PBMCs or T cells enriched from blood (not recorded which). The TCR sequence derives from a woman in her late teens or twenties in a cohort exposed to, infected with or recovered from COVID-19 (not recorded which). The nucleotides are TGCGCCAGCAGCCAGCCGGGACAGGGCACCTACGAGCAGTACTTC. Translated, it gives CASSQPGQGTYEQYF.